The subject of this entry is one TCR beta chain. Its antigen is not identified. V shed 1 base and J shed 10 bases, with 20 bases lying between them. Germline lookup yields CDR1 DFQATT and CDR2 SNEGSKA (reference sequence). This CDR3 is built from 15 residues. The sample originates from a study of breast tumors, draining lymph nodes, adjacent tissues. Study-wide results and caveats: The data were judged consistent with most tumor T cells coming from lymph node and expanding in tumor. Luminal-like breast cancer showed significantly greater tumor-nontumor repertoire similarity than basal-like breast cancer did. Tumor repertoires ranked between lymph nodes and nontumor tissue in diversity, with V and J gene preferences. Tumor T cell lymph node origin was a supported hypothesis, not proven.

Axillary draining lymph nodes of breast cancer patients supplied the node samples. TCRdb reprocessed the multiplex PCR reads with MiXCR, giving one entry per CDR3 protein. The sample shows 150,000 to 200,000 distinct CDR3 sequences, approximately 33% of them seen only once. The sequence came from a female donor with breast cancer. Some clones in this sample may be carry-over from other donors' samples. The chain combines TRBV20-1 with TRBJ1-5, with a possible D match to TRBD1 (6 bases). Sequenced sample: axillary lymph node tissue. CDR3: CSARVGGQSNSPQHF. CDR3 nucleotide sequence: TGCAGTGCTAGAGTAGGGGGGCAAAGTAATTCACCCCAGCATTTT.